Sequencing of this T cell receptor (beta chain) was carried out in a study of OX40 agonist ivuxolimab in advanced cancers. For the study at large: One patient with hepatocellular carcinoma and two with cutaneous melanoma, three in all, had partial responses. Study-level results: By week 6 at 0.1 to 3.0 mg/kg, blood CD4+ and CD8+ T cells had expanded clonally.

Per germline, CDR1 LNHDA and CDR2 SQIVND (reference sequence). The CDR3 totals 13 residues. Trimming removed 3 bases at V and 3 bases at J, with 5 bases between. Method: immunoSEQ multiplex PCR; TCRdb's copy keeps in-frame clones and lacks some. The sample contains 55,000 to 70,000 clones, more than 75% of which appear only once. As to this clone: Antigen: not known.

Sample: CD4+ or CD8+ T cells sorted from blood, taken in a trial of the OX40 agonist ivuxolimab. The chain links TRBV19 to TRBJ2-2; unclear D gene. This receptor was obtained from an adult with an advanced solid tumor such as melanoma, head and neck, liver or kidney cancer. The CDR3 bases are TGTGCCAGTAGTATTAGGGACACCGGGGAGCTGTTTTTT. Translated: CASSIRDTGELFF.